This T cell receptor beta chain was recorded in a study of graft-versus-host responses after intestinal transplantation. Across the whole study: Recipients obtained multivisceral, liver-intestinal, or isolated intestinal transplants. Recipients were all induced with anti-thymocyte globulin, then given tacrolimus and steroids for around three years.

With 4 bases clipped from V and 2 bases from J, the junction kept 4 bases outside the gene matches. The CDR3 has 15 residues. Germline V gene lookup returns CDR1 SGHRS and CDR2 YFSETQ. Findings and caveats of the study: Present in recipient marrow, GvH clones included some that appeared first in ileum or blood. Among circulating GvH clones, peak levels were associated with early post-transplant declines in HvG clones.

Clones were sequenced by immunoSEQ multiplex PCR, and TCRdb holds only the in-frame ones, with some missing. The sample includes roughly 50,000 clones, nearly 95% of them seen just once. Comments on this clone: Its antigen remains unidentified.

The chain recombines TRBV5-1 with TRBJ2-1; TRBD2 matches at 9 bases. The sample here was unstimulated CD4+ T cells sorted from spleen or lymph node cells, taken before transplant. The TCR was taken from a human donor who was the organ donor for an intestinal transplant. The CDR3 DNA is TGCGCCAGCAGCGAGACTAGCGGTCCCTACAATGAGCAGTTCTTC. Amino acids: CASSETSGPYNEQFF.